This TCR beta chain was captured by sequencing in a study of cytomegalovirus exposure and HLA in healthy donors. Study-level results: Cytomegalovirus-associated TCR beta chains were listed, numbering 164. Cytomegalovirus status was reportedly diagnosed by the classifier with high specificity and sensitivity. A few chains linked to CMV were shown in vitro to be specific for CMV antigens.

In the PCR, 60 Vbeta and 13 Jbeta primers were used. Original data processing: Some 11 million of the 60 million to 80 million unique TCR beta chains counted in a later analysis were shared. This table comes from immunoSEQ multiplex PCR, and its TCRdb copy is limited to in-frame clones, with some not included. V, J and clone size are taken as reported in that table, and D and trimming were inferred from the DNA itself. Of roughly 150,000 clones in the sample, approximately 80% are singletons; the top ten hold roughly 4.3%. Concerning this clone itself: Its specificity is unknown.

The sequenced sample was PBMCs. The receptor's source is a male donor in good health and CMV-seronegative.

The CDR3, as DNA: TGTGCCAGCAGCGTAGTGGCTAGCGGGAACACCGGGGAGCTGTTTTTT. Its translation: CASSVVASGNTGELFF. The chain recombines TRBV9 with TRBJ2-2; 7 nucleotides align to TRBD2. There are 16 residues in the CDR3. The V segment lost 0 bases and the J segment 1 base; nucleotides outside the gene matches: 3. Germline loops: CDR1 SGDLS, CDR2 YYNGEE. The full variable domain, its missing parts supplied by reference TRBV9 and TRBJ2-2, is DSGVTQTPKHLITATGQRVTLRCSPRSGDLSVYWYQQSLDQGLQFLIQYYNGEERAKGNILERFSAQQFPDLHSELNLSSLELGDSALYFCASSVVASGNTGELFFGEGSRLTVL.